This TCR beta chain is drawn from a study of Ad26.COV2.S vaccination and SARS-CoV-2 variants. Treatment given: 15 to 20 received Ad26.COV2.S at low or high dose, single or two shots; about 5 received placebo; per-sample allocation not given. The study sampled participants on day 63 after the first vaccine or placebo injection. A Boston adult aged 18-55 years was the donor. The germline V gene encodes CDR1 LNHDA and CDR2 SQIVND (reference sequence). The CDR3 totals 14 residues. Trimming stripped 3 bases from V and 6 bases from J, with 12 bases between. As to this clone: Its target is not known.

Study-wide findings and caveats: Similar non-spike TCR breadth was seen in vaccine and placebo recipients. Placebo recipients trailed vaccine recipients in spike-specific TCR breadth.

The method was immunoSEQ multiplex PCR; TCRdb's version includes in-frame clones alone and lacks a portion of them. The data contain hundreds of thousands of clones, roughly 90% of them singletons. The chain carries TRBV19 and TRBJ2-1; a possible D gene is TRBD2 (6 bases). This sequence originates from a person between 18 and 60 years old who received the Ad26.COV2.S COVID-19 vaccine or a placebo. This sample comprised peripheral blood, obtained in a trial of Ad26.COV2.S vaccine versus placebo. CDR3 protein: CASSIAGTSNEQFF. CDR3 DNA: TGTGCCAGTAGTATCGCGGGAACTAGCAATGAGCAGTTCTTC.